These 30 T cell receptor beta chains were sequenced from one sample in a study of CD8+ T cells in alopecia areata. The authors extracted RNA and reverse transcribed it into cDNA as the sequencing template. TCRdb keeps only in-frame clones here, not all; method: immunoSEQ multiplex PCR. The sample lists roughly 150,000 clones; roughly 48% were seen once. Sequencing was carried out using CD4+ T cells sorted from blood. These TCRs come from a human donor with alopecia areata.

J is TRBJ2-1 and V is TRBV4-2, with no clear D. The germline gives CDR1 LGHNA, CDR2 YNFKEQ. This CDR3 has 11 residues. The V gene lost 1 base and the J gene lost 7 bases, with 2 bases spanning the gap. DNA for the CDR3: TGTGCCAGCAGCCAAGTGAATGAGCAGTTCTTC. As protein: CASSQVNEQFF.

The rearrangement uses TRBV29-1 and TRBJ1-2, with D unclear. Germline CDR1 SQVTM, CDR2 ANQGSEA. The ends were cut back, 3 bases at V and 6 bases at J, with 14 bases in the middle. This CDR3 spans 13 amino acids. The CDR3 coding sequence is TGCAGCGTTGACGCGTTTCAAACGGATGGCTACACCTTC. Translated: CSVDAFQTDGYTF.

There are a few counts of this clone. This sequence joins TRBV27 and TRBJ2-4, with TRBD2 as a possible D gene (5 bases). Germline V CDR1 and CDR2: MNHEY, SMNVEV (reference sequence). The CDR3 sequence is 13 residues long. V was clipped by 2 bases and J by 6 bases, with 8 bases between them. The CDR3 bases are TGTGCCAGCAGTTTAGCGGGCATAAACATTCAGTACTTC. Residues: CASSLAGINIQYF.

The count of this clone is one. The V gene is TRBV5-4, the J gene TRBJ2-1; D may be TRBD1 (5 bases). Germline V gives CDR1 SGHNT, CDR2 YYREEE (reference sequence). Trimming left V 1 base short and J 9 bases short, with 14 bases between. The CDR3 has 14 amino acids. The CDR3 bases are TGTGCCAGCAGCTTGACGGCAGGGAACACTGAGCAGTTCTTC. Amino acid sequence: CASSLTAGNTEQFF.

This chain joins TRBV7-6 and TRBJ2-7; possibly TRBD2 for D (6 bases). Germline assignment: CDR1 SGHVS and CDR2 FNYEAQ. The germline V and J ends were trimmed by 5 bases and 2 bases, with 16 bases remaining between them. This CDR3 spans 15 amino acids. CDR3 nucleotides: TGTGCCAGCAGCCCTAATAGCGGCATACCCTACGAGCAGTACTTC. Amino acid sequence: CASSPNSGIPYEQYF.

This clone was observed a handful of times. V usage is TRBV19 and J usage is TRBJ2-1; D is uncertain. In germline, CDR1 is LNHDA, CDR2 SQIVND (reference sequence). This CDR3 has 10 residues. Trimming removed 7 bases from V and 5 bases from J, with 3 bases in between. CDR3 loop: CASKDNEQFF. In nucleotides, the CDR3 is TGTGCCAGTAAGGACAATGAGCAGTTCTTC.

In this sample, this clone turned up a few times. This chain links TRBV29-1 with TRBJ1-2, with a possible D match to TRBD1 (5 bases). The CDR3 has 15 residues. V was cut by 5 bases and J by 2 bases, with 18 bases left in between. CDR1 and CDR2 from the germline V gene are SQVTM and ANQGSEA. CDR3 coding DNA: TGCAGCGTTCTACCTCCGGGGGTCAGCAACTATGGCTACACCTTC. As protein: CSVLPPGVSNYGYTF. Based on the CDR3 plus reference TRBV29-1 and TRBJ1-2, the full variable domain is SAVISQKPSRDICQRGTSLTIQCQVDSQVTMMFWYRQQPGQSLTLIATANQGSEATYESGFVIDKFPISRPNLTFSTLTVSNMSPEDSSIYLCSVLPPGVSNYGYTFGSGTRLTVV.

This clone has only a few counts. The DNA of the CDR3 is TGTGCCAGCAGCCCATCGGGTAGCACTGAAGCTTTCTTT. Its protein product is CASSPSGSTEAFF. The V call is TRBV7-9, the J call TRBJ1-1; no firm D call. Trimming removed 5 bases at V and 4 bases at J, with 11 bases between. This CDR3 spans 13 amino acids. Germline CDR1 and CDR2: SEHNR and FQNEAQ (reference sequence).

The V call is TRBV5-4, the J call TRBJ1-2; 10 bases match TRBD1. J lost 0 bases, V lost 4 bases, and 3 bases had no gene match. CDR3 size: 15 residues. Germline V gene data show CDR1 as SGHNT and CDR2 as YYREEE (reference sequence). CDR3 loop: CASSQGQGPNYGYTF. The CDR3 DNA follows: TGTGCCAGCAGCCAGGGACAGGGGCCTAACTATGGCTACACCTTC.

J is TRBJ1-5 and V is TRBV29-1, with D unresolved. The CDR3 sequence is 16 residues long. V was trimmed by 4 bases and J by 6 bases, leaving 22 bases between them. Looked up from germline, CDR1 is SQVTM and CDR2 is ANQGSEA. DNA of the CDR3: TGCAGCGTTGTGCTGTCGGCAGTCGGTCGTGGTCAGCCCCAGCATTTT. Translating gives CSVVLSAVGRGQPQHF.

V usage is TRBV6-5 and J usage is TRBJ1-2, with D maybe TRBD1 (5 bases). CDR1 is MNHEY and CDR2 is SVGAGI in the germline V gene. This CDR3 has 12 residues. The V gene lost 6 bases and the J gene lost 4 bases, with 9 bases spanning the gap. CDR3 protein: CASSQGFYGYTF. The CDR3 region has the DNA TGTGCCAGCAGCCAGGGTTTCTATGGCTACACCTTC.

The rearrangement links TRBV4-1 to TRBJ2-5, with 11 bases that match TRBD2. With the DNA end fitting TRBJ2-7 better, the J assignment may be wrong. Per germline, CDR1 MGHRA and CDR2 YSYEKL. The CDR3 runs to 14 residues. The chain's CDR3 is CASSQAGTSGEQYF. Here the CDR3 DNA reads TGCGCCAGCAGCCAAGCCGGGACTAGCGGCGAGCAGTACTTC.

V usage is TRBV27 and J usage is TRBJ1-5, with 7 bases lining up with TRBD1. This CDR3 spans 15 amino acids. Germline assignment: CDR1 MNHEY and CDR2 SMNVEV (reference sequence). The ends lost 7 bases at V and 0 bases at J; junction bases unmatched: 6. The CDR3 loop reads CASKVTGNSNQPQHF. CDR3 coding DNA: TGTGCCAGCAAGGTGACAGGGAATAGCAATCAGCCCCAGCATTTT.

Remarks on this clone: The same CDR3 also results from other DNA sequences found in this sample. The rearrangement links TRBV5-4 to TRBJ2-5, with no clear D. The CDR3 runs 12 residues. Germline CDR1 SGHNT, CDR2 YYREEE (reference sequence). The germline V and J ends were trimmed by 1 base and 1 base, with 2 bases remaining between them. CDR3 sequence reads: CASSLPQETQYF. DNA for the CDR3: TGTGCCAGCAGCTTGCCCCAAGAGACCCAGTACTTC.

In its sample, this clone was seen a few times. The chain carries TRBV7-9 and TRBJ2-3; TRBD2 agrees at 11 bases. This CDR3 region has 16 residues. Trimming removed 2 bases from V and 4 bases from J; junction bases left unmatched: 5. Germline V gene lookup returns CDR1 SEHNR and CDR2 FQNEAQ (reference sequence). CDR3 region: CASSLTSGSESDTQYF. The CDR3 DNA follows: TGTGCCAGCAGCTTAACTAGCGGGAGTGAGTCAGATACGCAGTATTTT.

The genes are TRBV5-6 and TRBJ2-7; weak D call: TRBD2 (7 bases). Trimming took off 2 bases at V and 5 bases at J, with 14 bases between the two ends. CDR3 length: 14 residues. Germline loops: CDR1 SGHDT, CDR2 YYEEEE. CDR3 protein: CASSFVTGGHEQYF. In DNA form, the CDR3 reads TGTGCCAGCAGCTTCGTGACGGGGGGCCACGAGCAGTACTTC.

This clone was detected only a few times. The CDR3 region has the DNA TGTGCCAGCAGTTTTTCCAGCGACTATGGCTACACCTTC. It translates to CASSFSSDYGYTF. The chain couples TRBV27 to TRBJ1-2; D unclear. The length of the CDR3 is 13 residues. Trimming removed 3 bases at V and 3 bases at J, with 8 bases between. CDR1 and CDR2 from the germline V gene are MNHEY and SMNVEV (reference sequence).

The rearrangement uses TRBV5-1 and TRBJ2-7; TRBD2 agrees at 8 bases. CDR3 length: 14 residues. Germline V gene sequence: CDR1 SGHRS, CDR2 YFSETQ. The J segment lost 2 bases and the V segment lost 2 bases, leaving 3 bases of the junction unmatched. CDR3 sequence: CASSLAGVTYEQYF. The CDR3 region has the DNA TGCGCCAGCAGCTTAGCGGGAGTCACCTACGAGCAGTACTTC.

With respect to this clone: One end of the junction does not line up with germline, which may come from a read error. CDR3 region: CASSPGGPPLDF. CDR3 DNA sequence: TGTGCCAGCAGCCCAGGGGGGCCTCCCTTGGACTTC. The genes are TRBV7-3 and TRBJ2-5; perhaps TRBD1 as D (7 bases). The CDR3 spans 12 residues. The germline gives CDR1 SGHTA, CDR2 FQGTGA.

This CDR3 reads CASRRDSGSPNEQFF. The CDR3 DNA reads as TGTGCCAGCAGGAGAGATAGCGGGAGTCCCAATGAGCAGTTCTTC. The chain combines TRBV6-6 with TRBJ2-1; 9 bases align to TRBD2. Germline V gives CDR1 MNHNY, CDR2 SVGAGI (reference sequence). V shed 6 bases, J shed 6 bases, and the junction held 9 bases outside the gene matches. The CDR3 length is 15 residues.

This chain joins TRBV5-1 and TRBJ1-4; maybe TRBD1 (6 bases). Between the trimmed V and J ends, which lost 4 bases and 6 bases, there was a span of 13 bases. The CDR3 runs 14 residues. Germline values: CDR1 SGHRS, CDR2 YFSETQ. CDR3 protein: CASSLRGGDEKLFF. In DNA form, the CDR3 reads TGCGCCAGCAGCCTGAGGGGGGGCGATGAAAAACTGTTTTTT.

The chain combines TRBV6-1 with TRBJ2-1, with TRBD2 matching 9 bases. The CDR3 has 17 residues. Per the germline V gene, CDR1 is MNHNS and CDR2 is SASEGT. The junction had 16 bases not matched to a gene; V was cut back by 4 bases and J by 9 bases. The CDR3 sequence: CASSGVTNSGRLGEQFF. The CDR3 DNA sequence: TGTGCCAGCAGTGGAGTCACTAATAGCGGGAGACTGGGTGAGCAGTTCTTC.

The chain couples TRBV28 to TRBJ1-2; D is undetermined. V shed 3 bases and J shed 0 bases, with 5 bases lying between them. The CDR3 is made up of 13 amino acids. The germline CDR1 and CDR2 sequences are MDHEN and SYDVKM. The DNA for the CDR3 is TGTGCCAGCAGTTTGGGAGCTAACTATGGCTACACCTTC. Its protein is CASSLGANYGYTF.

This clone was observed a few times. This chain uses TRBV25-1 with TRBJ2-1, with TRBD2 matching over 9 bases. CDR3 length: 14 amino acids. Germline values: CDR1 MGHDK, CDR2 SYGVNS. Trimming removed 10 bases from V and 6 bases from J; junction bases left unmatched: 10. CDR3 DNA sequence: TGTGCCACCAGACTAGCGGAAGTGATCAATGAGCAGTTCTTC. Translated, it gives CATRLAEVINEQFF.

The CDR3 reads CAWNLRGYQPQHF. For the CDR3, the DNA is TGTGCCTGGAACCTACGGGGGTATCAGCCCCAGCATTTT. V is TRBV30 and J is TRBJ1-5; D perhaps matches TRBD1 (5 bases). This CDR3 is built from 13 residues. V lost 4 bases, J lost 5 bases, and 12 bases lay in between. Germline assignment: CDR1 GTSNPN and CDR2 SVGIG (reference sequence).

This clone has a single count. The chain joins TRBV28 to TRBJ2-5, with D hard to call. The CDR3 loop spans 12 amino acids. The germline gives CDR1 MDHEN, CDR2 SYDVKM. V was shortened by 3 bases and J by 9 bases, with 11 bases between the two germline ends. CDR3 DNA sequence: TGTGCCAGCAGTTTTTGGGGAAGGCCCCAGTACTTC. Its protein product is CASSFWGRPQYF.

V gene TRBV29-1 combines with J gene TRBJ2-1; D is perhaps TRBD1 (6 bases). CDR1 SQVTM and CDR2 ANQGSEA come from the germline V gene. The ends were cut back, 7 bases at V and 9 bases at J, with 25 bases in the middle. The CDR3 is 15 residues long. The CDR3 region has the DNA TGCAGCGCCCGTGAAGAGGGAAAACAGGGTGGTGAGCAGTTCTTC. This sequence encodes CSAREEGKQGGEQFF.

This clone was seen a handful of times. This sequence joins TRBV15 and TRBJ2-3; 7 bases align to TRBD2. J lost 3 bases, V lost 0 bases, and 6 bases had no gene match. Germline V gene lookup returns CDR1 LNHNV and CDR2 YYDKDF (reference sequence). The CDR3 is made up of 16 amino acids. The DNA for the CDR3 is TGTGCCACCAGCAGAGAGTTCGGCGGGAGTACAGATACGCAGTATTTT. Translated, it gives CATSREFGGSTDTQYF.

The rearrangement joins TRBV4-1 to TRBJ2-7; 7 nucleotides agree with TRBD2. Germline V lookup: CDR1 MGHRA, CDR2 YSYEKL. The CDR3 contains 18 residues. V was clipped by 0 bases and J by 2 bases; unmatched bases: 13. CDR3 protein: CASSQDRELADITYEQYF. The CDR3 nucleotides are TGCGCCAGCAGCCAAGATCGGGAGCTAGCGGACATAACCTACGAGCAGTACTTC.

The chain links TRBV28 to TRBJ1-2; unclear D gene. This CDR3 region has 13 residues. Germline lookup yields CDR1 MDHEN and CDR2 SYDVKM. V was shortened by 2 bases and J by 3 bases, with 7 bases between the two germline ends. CDR3 region: CASSLGSHYGYTF. CDR3 DNA sequence: TGTGCCAGCAGTTTAGGCAGTCACTATGGCTACACCTTC.